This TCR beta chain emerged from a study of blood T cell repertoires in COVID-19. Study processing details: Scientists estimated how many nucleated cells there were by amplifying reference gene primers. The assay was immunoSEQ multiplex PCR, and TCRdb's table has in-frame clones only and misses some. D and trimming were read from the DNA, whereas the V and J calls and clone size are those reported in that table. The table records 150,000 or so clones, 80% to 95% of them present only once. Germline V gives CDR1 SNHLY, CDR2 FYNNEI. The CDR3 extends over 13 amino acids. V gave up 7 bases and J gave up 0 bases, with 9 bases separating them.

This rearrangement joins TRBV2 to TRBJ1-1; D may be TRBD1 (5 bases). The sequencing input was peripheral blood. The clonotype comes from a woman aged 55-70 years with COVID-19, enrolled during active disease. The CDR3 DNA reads TGTGCCAGCATTCGGGGGATGAACACTGAAGCTTTCTTT. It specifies CASIRGMNTEAFF.